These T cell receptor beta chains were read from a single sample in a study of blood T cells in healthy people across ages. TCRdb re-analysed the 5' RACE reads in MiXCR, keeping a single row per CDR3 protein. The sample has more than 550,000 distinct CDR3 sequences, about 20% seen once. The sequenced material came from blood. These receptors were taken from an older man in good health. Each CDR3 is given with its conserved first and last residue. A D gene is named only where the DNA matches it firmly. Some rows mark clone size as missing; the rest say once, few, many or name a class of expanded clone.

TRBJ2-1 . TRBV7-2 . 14 CASSVARSYNEQFF TGTGCCAGCAGCGTAGCGAGGTCCTACAATGAGCAGTTCTTC
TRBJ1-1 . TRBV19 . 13 CASSRGHNTEAFF TGTGCCAGTAGTCGGGGGCATAACACTGAAGCTTTCTTT
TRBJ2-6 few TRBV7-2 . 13 CASSPPWDNVLTF TGTGCCAGCAGCCCCCCTTGGGACAACGTCCTGACTTTC
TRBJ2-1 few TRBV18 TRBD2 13 CASSQLARNEQFF TGTGCCAGCTCCCAACTAGCGAGAAATGAGCAGTTCTTC
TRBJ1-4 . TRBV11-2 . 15 CASSAQQGTNEKLFF TGTGCCAGCAGCGCCCAACAGGGAACTAATGAAAAACTGTTTTTT
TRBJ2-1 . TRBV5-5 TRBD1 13 CASSSDRGYEQFF TGTGCCAGCAGCTCGGACAGGGGCTATGAGCAGTTCTTC
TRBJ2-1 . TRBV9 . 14 CASSEGGRGDEQFF TGTGCCAGCAGCGAGGGGGGCAGAGGGGATGAGCAGTTCTTC
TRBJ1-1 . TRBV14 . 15 CASSQDERVPTEAFF TGTGCCAGCAGCCAAGATGAACGGGTTCCCACTGAAGCTTTCTTT
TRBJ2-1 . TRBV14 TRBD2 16 CASSPRLAGAGDEQFF TGTGCCAGCAGTCCTAGACTAGCGGGAGCGGGGGATGAGCAGTTCTTC
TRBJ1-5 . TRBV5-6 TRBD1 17 CASSLLGQGASEQPQHF TGTGCCAGCAGCTTGCTTGGACAGGGGGCGAGCGAACAGCCCCAGCATTTT
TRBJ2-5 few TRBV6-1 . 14 CASSGTRSWETQYF TGTGCCAGCAGTGGGACTCGGTCCTGGGAGACCCAGTACTTC
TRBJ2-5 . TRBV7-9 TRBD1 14 CASILTGVEETQYF TGTGCCAGCATTTTGACAGGGGTTGAAGAGACCCAGTACTTC
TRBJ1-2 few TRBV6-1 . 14 CASSEARANYGYTF TGTGCCAGCAGTGAAGCCAGAGCCAACTATGGCTACACCTTC